This T cell receptor (beta chain) is drawn from a study of technical replicates of blood from a handful of donors. Generated by immunoSEQ multiplex PCR, the TCRdb table keeps only in-frame clones and is missing some. The data contain under 90,000 clones, 85% to 95% of them singletons. Deletions cut 1 base from V and 4 bases from J, with 10 bases between. In germline, CDR1 is GTSNPN, CDR2 SVGIG (reference sequence). This CDR3 is 13 amino acids long. The chain links TRBV30 to TRBJ1-1; D gene unclear. The material sequenced was T cells isolated from PBMCs. This sequence originates from a human donor in good health. Here the CDR3 DNA reads TGTGCCTGGAGTGATATTGGGAGCACTGAAGCTTTCTTT. Translation gives CAWSDIGSTEAFF. Based on the CDR3 plus reference TRBV30 and TRBJ1-1, the full variable domain is SQTIHQWPATLVQPVGSPLSLECTVEGTSNPNLYWYRQAAGRGLQLLFYSVGIGQISSEVPQNLSASRPQDRQFILSSKKLLLSDSGFYLCAWSDIGSTEAFFGQGTRLTVV.